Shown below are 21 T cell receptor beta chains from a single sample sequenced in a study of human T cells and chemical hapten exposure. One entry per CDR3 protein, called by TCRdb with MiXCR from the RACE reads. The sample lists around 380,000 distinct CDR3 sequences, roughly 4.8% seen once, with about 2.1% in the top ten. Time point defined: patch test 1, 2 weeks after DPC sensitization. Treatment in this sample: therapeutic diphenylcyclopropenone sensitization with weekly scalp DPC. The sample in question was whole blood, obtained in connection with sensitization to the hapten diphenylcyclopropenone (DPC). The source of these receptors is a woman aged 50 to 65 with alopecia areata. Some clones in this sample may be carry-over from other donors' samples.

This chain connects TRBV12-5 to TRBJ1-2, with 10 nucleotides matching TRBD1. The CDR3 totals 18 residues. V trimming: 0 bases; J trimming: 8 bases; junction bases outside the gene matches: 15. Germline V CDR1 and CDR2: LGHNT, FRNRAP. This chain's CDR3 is CASGLVPSGQGEVEGYTF. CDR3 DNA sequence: TGTGCTAGTGGTTTGGTACCCTCCGGACAGGGGGAGGTCGAGGGCTACACCTTC.

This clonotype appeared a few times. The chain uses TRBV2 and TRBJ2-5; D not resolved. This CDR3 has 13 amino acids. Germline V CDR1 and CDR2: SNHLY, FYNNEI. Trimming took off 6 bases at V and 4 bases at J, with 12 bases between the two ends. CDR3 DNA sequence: TGTGCCAGCAGCCGCGGCCAGAGAGAGACCCAGTACTTC. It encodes CASSRGQRETQYF.

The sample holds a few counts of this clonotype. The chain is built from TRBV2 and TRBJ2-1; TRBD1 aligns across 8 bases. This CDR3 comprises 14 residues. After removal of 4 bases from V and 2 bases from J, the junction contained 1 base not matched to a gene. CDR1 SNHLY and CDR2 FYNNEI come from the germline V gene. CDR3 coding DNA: TGTGCCAGCAGTGTGGGACAGGCCTACAATGAGCAGTTCTTC. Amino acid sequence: CASSVGQAYNEQFF.

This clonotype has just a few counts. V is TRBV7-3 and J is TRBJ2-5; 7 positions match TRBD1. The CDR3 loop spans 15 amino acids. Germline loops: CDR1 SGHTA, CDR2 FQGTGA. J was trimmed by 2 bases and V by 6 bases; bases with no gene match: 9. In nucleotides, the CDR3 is TGTGCCAGCAGTTGGACGACAGGGAGACAAGAGACCCAGTACTTC. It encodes CASSWTTGRQETQYF.

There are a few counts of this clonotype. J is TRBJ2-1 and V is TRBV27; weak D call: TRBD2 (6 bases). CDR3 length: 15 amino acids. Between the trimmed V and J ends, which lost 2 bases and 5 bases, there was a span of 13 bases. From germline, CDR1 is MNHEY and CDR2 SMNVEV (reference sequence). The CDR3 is CASSLGTGVNNEQFF. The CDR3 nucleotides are TGTGCCAGCAGTTTAGGGACTGGGGTCAACAATGAGCAGTTCTTC.

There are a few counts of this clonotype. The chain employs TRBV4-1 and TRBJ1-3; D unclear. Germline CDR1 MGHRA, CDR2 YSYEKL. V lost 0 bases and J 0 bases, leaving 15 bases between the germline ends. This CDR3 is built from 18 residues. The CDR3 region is CASSQDILTAYSGNTIYF. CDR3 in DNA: TGCGCCAGCAGCCAAGACATATTGACTGCCTACTCTGGAAACACCATATATTTT.

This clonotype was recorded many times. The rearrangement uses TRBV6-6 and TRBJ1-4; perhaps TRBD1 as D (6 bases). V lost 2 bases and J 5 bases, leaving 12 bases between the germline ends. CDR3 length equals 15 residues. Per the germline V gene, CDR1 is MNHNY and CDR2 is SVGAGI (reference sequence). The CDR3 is CASSYLLGTNEKLFF. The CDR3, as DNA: TGTGCCAGCAGTTACCTCCTGGGGACAAATGAAAAACTGTTTTTT.

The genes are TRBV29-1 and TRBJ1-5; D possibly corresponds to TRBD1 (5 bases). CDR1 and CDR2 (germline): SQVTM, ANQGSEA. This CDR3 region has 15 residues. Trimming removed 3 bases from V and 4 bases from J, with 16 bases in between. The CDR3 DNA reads TGCAGCGTTGAGGGGGTCGCTCTAATTAATCAGCCCCAGCATTTT. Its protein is CSVEGVALINQPQHF.

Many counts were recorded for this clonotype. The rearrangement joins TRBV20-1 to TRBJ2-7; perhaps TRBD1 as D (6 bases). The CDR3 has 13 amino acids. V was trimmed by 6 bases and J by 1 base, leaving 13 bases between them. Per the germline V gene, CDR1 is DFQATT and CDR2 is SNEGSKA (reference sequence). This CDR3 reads CSATMTGSYEQYF. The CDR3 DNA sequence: TGCAGTGCGACGATGACAGGTTCCTACGAGCAGTACTTC.

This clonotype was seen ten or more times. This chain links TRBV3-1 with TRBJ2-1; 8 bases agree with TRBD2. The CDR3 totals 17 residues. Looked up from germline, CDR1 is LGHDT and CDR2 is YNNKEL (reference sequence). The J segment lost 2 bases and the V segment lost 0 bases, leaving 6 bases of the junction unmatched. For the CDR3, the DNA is TGTGCCAGCAGCCAAGAAGGCCGGGGGGGGCCCTACAATGAGCAGTTCTTC. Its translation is CASSQEGRGGPYNEQFF.

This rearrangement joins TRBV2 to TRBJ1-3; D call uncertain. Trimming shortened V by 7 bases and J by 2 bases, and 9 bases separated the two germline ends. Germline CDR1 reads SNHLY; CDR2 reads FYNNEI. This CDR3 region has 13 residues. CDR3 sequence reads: CASIPFAGNTIYF. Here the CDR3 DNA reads TGTGCCAGCATTCCATTTGCTGGAAACACCATATATTTT.

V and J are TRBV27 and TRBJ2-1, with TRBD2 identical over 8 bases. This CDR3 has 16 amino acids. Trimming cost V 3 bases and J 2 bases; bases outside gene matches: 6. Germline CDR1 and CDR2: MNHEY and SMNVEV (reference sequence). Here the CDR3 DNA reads TGTGCCAGCAGTTTCGGGGGGGCAGAAACCTACAATGAGCAGTTCTTC. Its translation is CASSFGGAETYNEQFF.

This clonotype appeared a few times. The CDR3 DNA reads TGTGCCAGCAGCCAAGGCGGGGACGTGCAACAAGCTTTCTTT. Translated, it gives CASSQGGDVQQAFF. The genes are TRBV3-1 and TRBJ1-1, with D possibly being TRBD1 (5 bases). V gave up 1 base and J gave up 9 bases, with 15 bases separating them. The germline V gene has CDR1 LGHDT and CDR2 YNNKEL (reference sequence). This CDR3 comprises 14 residues.

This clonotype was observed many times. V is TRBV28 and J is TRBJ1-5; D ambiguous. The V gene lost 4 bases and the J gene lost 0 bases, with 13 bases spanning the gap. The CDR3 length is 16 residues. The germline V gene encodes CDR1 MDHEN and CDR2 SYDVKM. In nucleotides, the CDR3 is TGTGCCAGCAGTTCAATGGACGGATATAGCAATCAGCCCCAGCATTTT. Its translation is CASSSMDGYSNQPQHF.

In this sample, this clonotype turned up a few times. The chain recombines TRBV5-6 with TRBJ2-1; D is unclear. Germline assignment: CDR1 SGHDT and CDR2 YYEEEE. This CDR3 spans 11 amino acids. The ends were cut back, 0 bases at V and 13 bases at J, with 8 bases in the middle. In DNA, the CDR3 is TGTGCCAGCAGCTTGGGGATTAGTCAGTTCTTC. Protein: CASSLGISQFF.

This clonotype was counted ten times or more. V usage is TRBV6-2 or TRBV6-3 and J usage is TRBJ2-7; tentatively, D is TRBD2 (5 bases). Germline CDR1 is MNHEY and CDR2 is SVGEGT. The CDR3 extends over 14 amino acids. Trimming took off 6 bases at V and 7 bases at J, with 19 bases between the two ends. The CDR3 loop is CASRGSGRLREQYF. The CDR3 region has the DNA TGTGCCAGCAGAGGGAGCGGACGTCTGAGGGAGCAGTACTTC.

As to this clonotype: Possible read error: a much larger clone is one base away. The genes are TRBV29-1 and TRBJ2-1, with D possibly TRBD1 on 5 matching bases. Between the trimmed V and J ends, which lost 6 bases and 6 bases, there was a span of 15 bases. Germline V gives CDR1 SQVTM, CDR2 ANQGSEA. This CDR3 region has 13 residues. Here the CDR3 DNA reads TGCAGCGTGCGGATAGGGGTGGTCAATGAGCAGTTCTTC. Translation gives CSVRIGVVNEQFF.

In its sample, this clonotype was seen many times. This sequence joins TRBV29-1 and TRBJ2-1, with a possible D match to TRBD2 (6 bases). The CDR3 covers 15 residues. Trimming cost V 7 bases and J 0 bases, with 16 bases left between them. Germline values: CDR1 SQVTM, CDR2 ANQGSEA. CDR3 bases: TGCAGCGCCATTGAGGGACTGGGCTCCTACAATGAGCAGTTCTTC. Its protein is CSAIEGLGSYNEQFF.

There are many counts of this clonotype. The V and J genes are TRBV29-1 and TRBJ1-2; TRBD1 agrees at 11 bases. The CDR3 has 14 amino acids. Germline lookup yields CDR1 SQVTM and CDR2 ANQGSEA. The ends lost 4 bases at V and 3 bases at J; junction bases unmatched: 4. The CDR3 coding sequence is TGCAGCGTTGTAGGACAGGGGGCTGACTATGGCTACACCTTC. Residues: CSVVGQGADYGYTF. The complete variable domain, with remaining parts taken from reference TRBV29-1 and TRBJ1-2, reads SAVISQKPSRDICQRGTSLTIQCQVDSQVTMMFWYRQQPGQSLTLIATANQGSEATYESGFVIDKFPISRPNLTFSTLTVSNMSPEDSSIYLCSVVGQGADYGYTFGSGTRLTVV.

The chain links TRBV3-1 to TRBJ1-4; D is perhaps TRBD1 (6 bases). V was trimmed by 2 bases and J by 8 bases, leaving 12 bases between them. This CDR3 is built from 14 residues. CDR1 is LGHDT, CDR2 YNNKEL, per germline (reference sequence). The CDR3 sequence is CASSQRTGTEKLFF. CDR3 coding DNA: TGTGCCAGCAGCCAAAGGACGGGGACAGAAAAACTGTTTTTT.

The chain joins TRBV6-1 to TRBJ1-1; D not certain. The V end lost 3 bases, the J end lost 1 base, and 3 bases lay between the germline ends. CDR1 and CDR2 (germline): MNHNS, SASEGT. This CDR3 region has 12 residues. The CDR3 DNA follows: TGTGCCAGCAGTGAGACGAACACTGAAGCTTTCTTT. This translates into CASSETNTEAFF.